This T cell receptor beta chain comes out of a study of shared clonotypes between healthy human individuals. Turning to the study itself: Aged 18 to 49, the donors were a couple of women and a few men.

Points from the study as a whole: Generally, naive subsets came out with larger estimated richness than memory subsets. Among donors, the sharing of clonotypes was expected to be influenced by sequencing depth.

V was shortened by 7 bases and J by 7 bases, with 14 bases between the two germline ends. Germline lookup yields CDR1 SQVTM and CDR2 ANQGSEA. The CDR3 sequence is 11 residues long. TCRdb keeps only in-frame clones here, not all; method: immunoSEQ multiplex PCR. The table includes about 1 million clones, about three quarters detected once. A remark on this clone: Its antigen is unidentified.

Material for sequencing was memory CD4+ T cells sorted from blood. Documented subset: CD45RA-negative fraction. This TCR was recovered from a man in his late teens or twenties in good health. V and J are TRBV29-1 and TRBJ2-7; maybe TRBD2 (5 bases). The CDR3 DNA reads as TGCAGCGGGGCCATCTCGGGGGAGCAGTACTTC. It yields the protein CSGAISGEQYF.